This entry lists 31 T cell receptor beta chains sequenced from one sample in a study of persistence of HIV-infected CD4 T cells. This was the immunoSEQ version 4 assay in survey mode. Generated by immunoSEQ multiplex PCR, the TCRdb table keeps only in-frame clones and is missing some. The sample lists fewer than 40,000 clones, 82% occurring once. Lysates of CMV-infected fibroblasts at 10 ug/mL stimulated these cells. Sorted nonresponding memory CD4+ T cells were CD40L-negative, CD69-negative, CD45RO-high. No antigen is known for these receptors. This sample comprised CD4+ T cells sorted from PBMCs after approximately 20-hour stimulation, obtained from a patient who received antiretroviral therapy. Receptors originate from an adult woman with HIV who was CMV-seropositive.

This chain uses TRBV7-2 with TRBJ2-7; maybe TRBD1 (5 bases). The germline V gene encodes CDR1 SGHTA and CDR2 FQGNSA. V was cut by 5 bases and J by 2 bases, with 16 bases left in between. The CDR3 loop spans 15 amino acids. The CDR3 spells CASSPQGVSTYEQYF. In nucleotides, the CDR3 is TGTGCCAGCAGCCCCCAGGGTGTCTCAACCTACGAGCAGTACTTC. Together with reference TRBV7-2 and TRBJ2-7, the CDR3 gives the full variable domain: GAGVSQSPSNKVTEKGKDVELRCDPISGHTALYWYRQSLGQGLEFLIYFQGNSAPDKSGLPSDRFSAERTGGSVSTLTIQRTQQEDSAVYLCASSPQGVSTYEQYFGPGTRLTVT.

This clone has a single count. This chain joins TRBV5-8 and TRBJ2-1, with a possible D match to TRBD1 (5 bases). Germline CDR1 reads SGHTS; CDR2 reads YDEGEE. The CDR3 has 14 residues. Trimming took off 3 bases at V and 2 bases at J, with 9 bases between the two ends. This CDR3 reads CASSSQVTYNEQFF. The CDR3 bases are TGTGCCAGCAGCTCACAGGTAACCTACAATGAGCAGTTCTTC.

The gene calls are TRBV27 and TRBJ2-7, with a tentative D call TRBD1 (6 bases). The germline gives CDR1 MNHEY, CDR2 SMNVEV (reference sequence). This CDR3 is 14 amino acids long. Deletions cut 4 bases from V and 5 bases from J, with 15 bases between. CDR3 amino acids: CASSYSRQAHEQYF. CDR3 DNA: TGTGCCAGCAGTTATTCCCGACAGGCCCACGAGCAGTACTTC.

CDR3 nucleotides: TGTGCCAGCGGGGGGAGGGGCACTGAAGCTTTCTTT. This codes for CASGGRGTEAFF. The gene calls are TRBV11-3 and TRBJ1-1; weak D call: TRBD1 (5 bases). The V gene's germline CDR1 is SGHNT and CDR2 YENEEA. V was pared by 8 bases and J by 4 bases, with 11 bases between. This CDR3 spans 12 amino acids. Complete variable domain (other parts from reference TRBV11-3 and TRBJ1-1): EAGVVQSPRYKIIEKKQPVAFWCNPISGHNTLYWYLQNLGQGPELLIRYENEEAVDDSQLPKDRFSAERLKGVDSTLKIQPAELGDSAVYLCASGGRGTEAFFGQGTRLTVV.

This chain connects TRBV30 to TRBJ2-5; D might be TRBD1 (5 bases). Germline V lookup: CDR1 GTSNPN, CDR2 SVGIG (reference sequence). The V gene lost 3 bases and the J gene lost 5 bases, with 10 bases spanning the gap. The CDR3 contains 12 residues. The DNA for the CDR3 is TGTGCCTGGAGCGTCTCAGGGGAGACCCAGTACTTC. This codes for CAWSVSGETQYF.

The V and J genes are TRBV25-1 and TRBJ2-3; the D is unclear. The CDR3 consists of 13 residues. V dropped 5 bases and J dropped 0 bases, with 6 bases sitting between them. Germline CDR1 and CDR2: MGHDK and SYGVNS. CDR3 nucleotide sequence: TGTGCCAGCAGTTTCCTTAGCACAGATACGCAGTATTTT. Translated: CASSFLSTDTQYF.

The chain joins TRBV15 to TRBJ1-1; 7 bases line up with TRBD1. Germline lookup yields CDR1 LNHNV and CDR2 YYDKDF (reference sequence). Trimming removed 0 bases from V and 8 bases from J; junction bases left unmatched: 6. There are 14 residues in the CDR3. The CDR3 DNA reads TGTGCCACCAGCAGAGATCGGGCGGACAGGGAAGCTTTCTTT. Its translation: CATSRDRADREAFF.

The CDR3 reads CASSLDRLSYEQYF. The CDR3 DNA is TGTGCCAGCAGCTTGGATCGGCTCTCCTACGAGCAGTACTTC. The chain links TRBV5-5 to TRBJ2-7; D call uncertain. The germline V and J ends were trimmed by 0 bases and 0 bases, with 7 bases remaining between them. CDR1 SGHKS and CDR2 YYEKEE come from the germline V gene (reference sequence). This CDR3 has 14 residues.

V is TRBV30 and J is TRBJ2-1; the D is unclear. The CDR3 spans 12 residues. Germline assignment: CDR1 GTSNPN and CDR2 SVGIG (reference sequence). V was clipped by 0 bases and J by 9 bases, with 9 bases between them. CDR3 amino acids: CAWSVRRIEQFF. The CDR3 DNA follows: TGTGCCTGGAGTGTACGTCGAATTGAGCAGTTCTTC.

V gene TRBV7-2 combines with J gene TRBJ2-7; D remains ambiguous. The CDR3 contains 14 residues. Trimming took 1 base from V and 4 from J, leaving 11 bases between them. The germline V gene has CDR1 SGHTA and CDR2 FQGNSA. The CDR3 DNA reads TGTGCCAGCAGCTTAGTGGCGGCGTCGTACGAGCAGTACTTC. It is translated as CASSLVAASYEQYF. The full variable domain, in which reference TRBV7-2 and TRBJ2-7 provide the parts outside the CDR3, is GAGVSQSPSNKVTEKGKDVELRCDPISGHTALYWYRQSLGQGLEFLIYFQGNSAPDKSGLPSDRFSAERTGGSVSTLTIQRTQQEDSAVYLCASSLVAASYEQYFGPGTRLTVT.

This chain's CDR3 is CASSKLRDLNQPQHF. In nucleotides, the CDR3 is TGTGCCAGCAGTAAGCTCCGGGACCTCAATCAGCCCCAGCATTTT. The rearrangement joins TRBV6-2 or TRBV6-3 to TRBJ1-5, with a weak D call TRBD1 (5 bases). The CDR3 runs 15 residues. The germline V and J ends were trimmed by 5 bases and 3 bases, with 14 bases remaining between them. The germline V gene has CDR1 MNHEY and CDR2 SVGEGT.

This chain links TRBV6-5 with TRBJ1-2; no firm D call. CDR1 and CDR2 from the germline V gene are MNHEY and SVGAGI. The V and J ends lost 5 bases and 5 bases respectively, with 9 bases between them. This CDR3 spans 12 amino acids. In DNA form, the CDR3 reads TGTGCCAGCAGTAAGTGGCCATATGGCTACACCTTC. Translating gives CASSKWPYGYTF.

The rearrangement uses TRBV5-1 and TRBJ1-3, with D perhaps TRBD1 (6 bases). This CDR3 is 15 amino acids long. From germline, CDR1 is SGHRS and CDR2 YFSETQ. V was trimmed by 7 bases and J by 0 bases, leaving 14 bases between them. CDR3 loop: CASSPGEPSGNTIYF. CDR3 sequence (DNA): TGCGCCAGCTCACCAGGGGAGCCCTCTGGAAACACCATATATTTT.

The chain joins TRBV5-4 to TRBJ1-5; D unresolved. Germline V gene sequence: CDR1 SGHNT, CDR2 YYREEE (reference sequence). CDR3 length: 14 residues. The germline V and J ends were trimmed by 0 bases and 1 base, with 5 bases remaining between them. CDR3 bases: TGTGCCAGCAGCTTGGTGGGGAGCAATCAGCCCCAGCATTTT. This codes for CASSLVGSNQPQHF.

The rearrangement joins TRBV5-4 to TRBJ2-5; 11 bases line up with TRBD2. The CDR3 has 16 residues. Germline CDR1 SGHNT, CDR2 YYREEE (reference sequence). V lost 3 bases to trimming and J lost 1 base; unmatched junction nucleotides: 5. CDR3 DNA: TGTGCCAGCAGCTCTAGGACTAGCGGGCTCCAAGAGACCCAGTACTTC. This translates into CASSSRTSGLQETQYF.

V is TRBV27 and J is TRBJ1-2, with 11 nucleotides matching TRBD1. Germline CDR1 reads MNHEY; CDR2 reads SMNVEV (reference sequence). The CDR3 extends over 14 amino acids. V trimming: 3 bases; J trimming: 6 bases; junction bases outside the gene matches: 3. The CDR3 DNA reads TGTGCCAGCAGTTTGGACAGGGGGCATAATGGCTACACCTTC. Translated: CASSLDRGHNGYTF.

V gene TRBV4-1 combines with J gene TRBJ2-5, with 12 nucleotides matching TRBD2. The CDR3 extends over 17 amino acids. V shed 1 base and J 2 bases; nucleotides not matched to a gene: 5. The germline V gene has CDR1 MGHRA and CDR2 YSYEKL. As DNA, the CDR3 is TGCGCCAGCAGCCAAGCTAGCGGGAGGGCGGGGCAAGAGACCCAGTACTTC. Translation: CASSQASGRAGQETQYF.

The gene calls are TRBV5-1 and TRBJ2-7; tentatively, D is TRBD1 or TRBD2 (5 bases each). The V end lost 4 bases, the J end lost 5 bases, and 13 bases lay between the germline ends. The germline V gene has CDR1 SGHRS and CDR2 YFSETQ. The CDR3 has 13 residues. CDR3 coding DNA: TGCGCCAGCAGCGTAACGGGGACCCACGAGCAGTACTTC. It encodes CASSVTGTHEQYF.

This clone was found a few times. The genes are TRBV7-8 and TRBJ1-5; 12 bases fit TRBD1. In germline, CDR1 is SGHVS, CDR2 FQNEAQ. V shed 2 bases, J shed 5 bases, and the junction held 7 bases outside the gene matches. CDR3 size: 17 residues. In nucleotides, the CDR3 is TGTGCCAGCAGCTTACAATGGGACAGGGGGCGTCATCAGCCCCAGCATTTT. Its protein is CASSLQWDRGRHQPQHF. Using reference TRBV7-8 and TRBJ1-5 for the parts outside the CDR3, the full variable domain is GAGVSQSPRYKVAKRGQDVALRCDPISGHVSLFWYQQALGQGPEFLTYFQNEAQLDKSGLPSDRFFAERPEGSVSTLKIQRTQQEDSAVYLCASSLQWDRGRHQPQHFGDGTRLSIL.

Details on this clone: At the DNA level, this CDR3 is encoded by other sequences in the same sample as well. The CDR3 sequence is CASSPNGETQYF. The CDR3 DNA is TGTGCCAGCTCACCCAACGGGGAGACCCAGTACTTC. The V and J genes are TRBV18 and TRBJ2-5; no definite D call. The CDR3 covers 12 residues. The V and J ends lost 3 bases and 5 bases respectively, with 7 bases between them. Germline-derived CDR1 and CDR2 are KGHSH and LQKENI.

This rearrangement joins TRBV7-2 to TRBJ2-2; TRBD1 or TRBD2 may be the D gene (5 bases each). The CDR3 runs to 17 residues. Between the trimmed V and J ends, which lost 5 bases and 1 base, there was a span of 17 bases. CDR1 and CDR2 from the germline V gene are SGHTA and FQGNSA. CDR3 sequence: CASSQKRQGLNTGELFF. DNA of the CDR3: TGTGCCAGCAGCCAAAAGCGGCAGGGCCTGAACACCGGGGAGCTGTTTTTT.

The rearrangement joins TRBV27 to TRBJ2-1; 7 nucleotides match TRBD1. CDR3 size: 12 residues. The junction had 6 bases not matched to a gene; V was cut back by 6 bases and J by 10 bases. Germline loops: CDR1 MNHEY, CDR2 SMNVEV (reference sequence). The CDR3: CASRKQGGEQFF. In DNA, the CDR3 is TGTGCCAGCAGAAAACAAGGGGGCGAGCAGTTCTTC.

V and J are TRBV5-5 and TRBJ2-3; 14 nucleotides match TRBD2. Germline V gene sequence: CDR1 SGHKS, CDR2 YYEKEE (reference sequence). The CDR3 sequence is 18 residues long. Unmatched junction bases numbered 7, after V lost 3 bases and J lost 1 base. The CDR3 region is CASSSGLAGVSGTDTQYF. CDR3 bases: TGTGCCAGCAGCTCGGGACTAGCGGGAGTGAGTGGCACAGATACGCAGTATTTT. The complete variable domain, with remaining parts taken from reference TRBV5-5 and TRBJ2-3, reads DAGVTQSPTHLIKTRGQQVTLRCSPISGHKSVSWYQQVLGQGPQFIFQYYEKEERGRGNFPDRFSARQFPNYSSELNVNALLLGDSALYLCASSSGLAGVSGTDTQYFGPGTRLTVL.

The CDR3 region is CASSDGPRGGTEAFF. The CDR3 DNA sequence: TGTGCCAGCAGTGACGGGCCCAGGGGGGGGACTGAAGCTTTCTTT. This rearrangement joins TRBV6-4 to TRBJ1-1, with 7 bases lining up with TRBD1. V dropped 2 bases and J dropped 5; count of bases not matched to a gene: 8. The length of the CDR3 is 15 residues. Germline CDR1 and CDR2: MRHNA and SNTAGT.

The gene calls are TRBV9 and TRBJ1-1, with TRBD1 as a possible D gene (6 bases). This CDR3 spans 14 amino acids. V was shortened by 3 bases and J by 2 bases, with 11 bases between the two germline ends. Germline V lookup: CDR1 SGDLS, CDR2 YYNGEE. The CDR3 region has the DNA TGTGCCAGCAGCGGCGTAGGGGGTAACACTGAAGCTTTCTTT. It yields the protein CASSGVGGNTEAFF.

The chain is built from TRBV19 and TRBJ1-2; D possibly corresponds to TRBD1 (5 bases). With 4 bases removed from V and 4 bases from J, the gap between germline ends came to 13 bases. From germline, CDR1 is LNHDA and CDR2 SQIVND (reference sequence). CDR3 length: 14 amino acids. CDR3 nucleotide sequence: TGTGCCAGTAGTACAGGGACGCCCCTCTATGGCTACACCTTC. It translates to CASSTGTPLYGYTF.

This rearrangement joins TRBV19 to TRBJ2-7; no clear D. The CDR3 loop spans 15 amino acids. Trimming removed 6 bases at V and 4 bases at J, with 19 bases between. Germline V gene sequence: CDR1 LNHDA, CDR2 SQIVND (reference sequence). CDR3 DNA: TGTGCCAGTAGCCTTGACAAAAGGTCGTATTACGAGCAGTACTTC. Its protein is CASSLDKRSYYEQYF.

The V and J genes are TRBV9 and TRBJ2-7; TRBD1 matches 9 bases. The CDR3 covers 15 residues. V was pared by 0 bases and J by 6 bases, with 7 bases of the junction left unmatched. Per germline, CDR1 SGDLS and CDR2 YYNGEE. The DNA of the CDR3 is TGTGCCAGCAGCGTAGAGGGACAGGGCTCCATCGAGCAGTACTTC. It specifies CASSVEGQGSIEQYF.

V gene TRBV5-1 combines with J gene TRBJ1-5; D remains unclear. Germline V CDR1 and CDR2: SGHRS, YFSETQ. The CDR3 sequence is 14 residues long. Trimming took 0 bases from V and 4 from J, leaving 8 bases between them. DNA of the CDR3: TGCGCCAGCAGCTTGGACAGTGGGAATCAGCCCCAGCATTTT. Translated, it gives CASSLDSGNQPQHF.

The V and J genes are TRBV6-5 and TRBJ1-1; D may be TRBD1 (5 bases). The CDR3 has 15 residues. The germline CDR1 and CDR2 sequences are MNHEY and SVGAGI. V dropped 2 bases and J dropped 2 bases, with 12 bases sitting between them. The CDR3 nucleotides read TGTGCCAGCAGTTACACGGGGCCTCTTAACACTGAAGCTTTCTTT. This gives the protein CASSYTGPLNTEAFF.

The V gene is TRBV6-2 or TRBV6-3, the J gene TRBJ2-2; 7 bases agree with TRBD2. There are 18 residues in the CDR3. Germline assignment: CDR1 MNHEY and CDR2 SVGEGT. V lost 2 bases, J lost 0 bases, and 9 bases stayed unmatched. The CDR3 region is CASSYQRGVSANTGELFF. CDR3 DNA sequence: TGTGCCAGCAGTTACCAGCGGGGAGTTTCGGCGAACACCGGGGAGCTGTTTTTT.